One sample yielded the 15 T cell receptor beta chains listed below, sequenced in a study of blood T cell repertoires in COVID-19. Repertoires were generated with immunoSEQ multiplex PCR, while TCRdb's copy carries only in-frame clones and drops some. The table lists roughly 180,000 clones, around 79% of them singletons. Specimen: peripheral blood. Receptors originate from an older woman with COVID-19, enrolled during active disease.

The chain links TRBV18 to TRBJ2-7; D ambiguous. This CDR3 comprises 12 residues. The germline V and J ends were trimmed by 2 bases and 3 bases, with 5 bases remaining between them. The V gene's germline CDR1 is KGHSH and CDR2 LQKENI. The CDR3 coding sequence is TGTGCCAGCTCACCAACCAGCTACGAGCAGTACTTC. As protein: CASSPTSYEQYF. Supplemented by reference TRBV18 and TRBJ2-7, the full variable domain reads NAGVMQNPRHLVRRRGQEARLRCSPMKGHSHVYWYRQLPEEGLKFMVYLQKENIIDESGMPKERFSAEFPKEGPSILRIQQVVRGDSAAYFCASSPTSYEQYFGPGTRLTVT.

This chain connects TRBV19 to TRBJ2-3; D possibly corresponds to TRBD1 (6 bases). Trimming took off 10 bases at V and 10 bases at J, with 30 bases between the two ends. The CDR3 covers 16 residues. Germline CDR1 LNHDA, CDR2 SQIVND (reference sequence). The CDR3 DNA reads TGTGCCACAAAGAAAGGAGCAGGGGCCCAATCCTTAGCGCAGTATTTT. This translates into CATKKGAGAQSLAQYF.

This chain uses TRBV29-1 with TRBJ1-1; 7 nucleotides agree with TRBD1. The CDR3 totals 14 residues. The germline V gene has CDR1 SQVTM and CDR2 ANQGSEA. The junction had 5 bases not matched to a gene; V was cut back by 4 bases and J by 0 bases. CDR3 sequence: CSVGTGNMNTEAFF. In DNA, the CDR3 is TGCAGCGTTGGGACAGGTAACATGAACACTGAAGCTTTCTTT. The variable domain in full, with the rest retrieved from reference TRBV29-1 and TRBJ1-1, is SAVISQKPSRDICQRGTSLTIQCQVDSQVTMMFWYRQQPGQSLTLIATANQGSEATYESGFVIDKFPISRPNLTFSTLTVSNMSPEDSSIYLCSVGTGNMNTEAFFGQGTRLTVV.

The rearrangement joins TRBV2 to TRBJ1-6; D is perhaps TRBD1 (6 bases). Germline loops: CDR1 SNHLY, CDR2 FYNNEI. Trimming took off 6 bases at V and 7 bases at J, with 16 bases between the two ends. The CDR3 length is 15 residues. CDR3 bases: TGTGCCAGCAGAGAGAGTCGGACAGAGAATTCACCCCTCCACTTT. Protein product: CASRESRTENSPLHF.

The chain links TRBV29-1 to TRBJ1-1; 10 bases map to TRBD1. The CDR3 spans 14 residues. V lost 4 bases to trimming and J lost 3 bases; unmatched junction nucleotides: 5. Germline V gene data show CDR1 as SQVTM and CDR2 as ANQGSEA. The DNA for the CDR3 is TGCAGCGTTGCGACAGGGGGCGAGTACACTGAAGCTTTCTTT. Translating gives CSVATGGEYTEAFF.

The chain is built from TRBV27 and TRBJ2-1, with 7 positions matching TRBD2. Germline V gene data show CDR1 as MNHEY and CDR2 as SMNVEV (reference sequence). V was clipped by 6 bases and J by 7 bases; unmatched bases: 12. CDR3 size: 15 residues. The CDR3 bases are TGTGCCAGCAGACCCCTAGCGGAAGTTGCGAATGAGCAGTTCTTC. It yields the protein CASRPLAEVANEQFF.

CDR3 sequence: CASSARTGGMNTEAFF. The CDR3 coding sequence is TGTGCCAGCAGCGCAAGGACAGGGGGGATGAACACTGAAGCTTTCTTT. The chain couples TRBV3-1 (or the pseudogene TRBV3-2) to TRBJ1-1, with 10 bases aligning to TRBD1. This CDR3 region has 16 residues. CDR1 is LGHDT, CDR2 YNNKEL, per germline (reference sequence). Unmatched junction bases numbered 6, after V lost 5 bases and J lost 0 bases.

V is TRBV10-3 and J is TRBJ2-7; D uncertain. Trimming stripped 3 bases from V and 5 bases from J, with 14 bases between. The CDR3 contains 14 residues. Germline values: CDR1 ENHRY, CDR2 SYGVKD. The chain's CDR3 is CAISENENPNEQYF. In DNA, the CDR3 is TGTGCCATCAGTGAAAATGAGAATCCAAACGAGCAGTACTTC.

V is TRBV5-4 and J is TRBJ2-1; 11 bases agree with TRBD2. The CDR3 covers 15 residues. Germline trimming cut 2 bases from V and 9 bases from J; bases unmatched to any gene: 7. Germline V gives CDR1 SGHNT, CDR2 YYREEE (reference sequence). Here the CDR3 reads CASSFSGGGLLEQFF. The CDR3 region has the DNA TGTGCCAGCAGCTTTAGCGGGGGGGGCCTTCTTGAGCAGTTCTTC.

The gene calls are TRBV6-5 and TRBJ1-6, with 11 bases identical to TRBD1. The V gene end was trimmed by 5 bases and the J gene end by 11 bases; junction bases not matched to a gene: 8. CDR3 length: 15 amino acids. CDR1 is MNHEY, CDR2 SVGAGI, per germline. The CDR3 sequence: CASSPGQGAFAPLHF. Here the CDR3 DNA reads TGTGCCAGCAGTCCCGGACAGGGGGCCTTTGCACCCCTCCACTTT.

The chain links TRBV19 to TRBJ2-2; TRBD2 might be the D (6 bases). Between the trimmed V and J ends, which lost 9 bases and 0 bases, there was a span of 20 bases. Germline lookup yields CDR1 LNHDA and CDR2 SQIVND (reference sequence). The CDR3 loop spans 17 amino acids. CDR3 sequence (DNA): TGTGCCAGCCAGGATGGCGGGGATCCCGCGAACACCGGGGAGCTGTTTTTT. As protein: CASQDGGDPANTGELFF.

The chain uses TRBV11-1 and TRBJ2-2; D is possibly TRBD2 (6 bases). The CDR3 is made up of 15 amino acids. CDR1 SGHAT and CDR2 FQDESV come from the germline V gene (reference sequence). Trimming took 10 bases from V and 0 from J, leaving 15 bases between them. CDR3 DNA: TGTGCCACCAACCGCGGGACTGCGAACACCGGGGAGCTGTTTTTT. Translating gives CATNRGTANTGELFF.

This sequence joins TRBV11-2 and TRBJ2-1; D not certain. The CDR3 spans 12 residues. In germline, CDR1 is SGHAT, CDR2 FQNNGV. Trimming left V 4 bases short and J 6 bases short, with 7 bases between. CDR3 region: CASSSVRNEQFF. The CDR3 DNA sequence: TGTGCCAGCAGCTCCGTCCGCAATGAGCAGTTCTTC.

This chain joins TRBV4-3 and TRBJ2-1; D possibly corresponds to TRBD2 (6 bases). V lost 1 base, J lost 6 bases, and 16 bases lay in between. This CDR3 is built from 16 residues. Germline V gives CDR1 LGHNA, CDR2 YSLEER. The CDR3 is CASSQARGEDLNEQFF. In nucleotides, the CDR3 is TGCGCCAGCAGCCAAGCACGAGGGGAGGACCTCAATGAGCAGTTCTTC.

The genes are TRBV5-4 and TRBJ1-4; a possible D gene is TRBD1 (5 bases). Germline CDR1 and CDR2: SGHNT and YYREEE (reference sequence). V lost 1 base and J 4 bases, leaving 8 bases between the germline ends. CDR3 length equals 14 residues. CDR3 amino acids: CASSLWGVNEKLFF. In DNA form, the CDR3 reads TGTGCCAGCAGCTTGTGGGGCGTTAATGAAAAACTGTTTTTT.